The 29 T cell receptor beta chains reported below all come from one sample, sequenced in a study of cytomegalovirus exposure and HLA in healthy donors. Vbeta (60) and Jbeta (13) primers were used in the PCR. Sequencing was performed with immunoSEQ multiplex PCR; in TCRdb, only in-frame clones are kept and a portion is missing. The data show fewer than 110,000 clones, with about 81% seen just once and 10% held by the top ten. Sequenced: PBMCs. These TCRs come from a man in his fifties in good health and CMV-seronegative.

The chain couples TRBV5-4 to TRBJ2-5; 7 nucleotides agree with TRBD1. The CDR3 runs to 13 residues. CDR1 SGHNT and CDR2 YYREEE come from the germline V gene (reference sequence). The ends lost 5 bases at V and 3 bases at J; junction bases unmatched: 4. The CDR3 nucleotides read TGTGCCAGCAGAGGACAGGAAAAAGAGACCCAGTACTTC. Protein: CASRGQEKETQYF. Filled out from reference TRBV5-4 and TRBJ2-5, the complete variable domain reads ETGVTQSPTHLIKTRGQQVTLRCSSQSGHNTVSWYQQALGQGPQFIFQYYREEENGRGNFPPRFSGLQFPNYSSELNVNALELDDSALYLCASRGQEKETQYFGPGTRLLVL.

This clone was seen just once. The gene calls are TRBV11-3 and TRBJ2-2, with TRBD1 matching over 7 bases. The CDR3 covers 14 residues. With 5 bases clipped from V and 7 bases from J, the junction kept 7 bases outside the gene matches. Germline V gives CDR1 SGHNT, CDR2 YENEEA. CDR3 amino acids: CASSGQGGYGELFF. The CDR3 region has the DNA TGTGCCAGCAGCGGACAAGGGGGCTACGGGGAGCTGTTTTTT. Variable domain in full (rest from reference TRBV11-3 and TRBJ2-2): EAGVVQSPRYKIIEKKQPVAFWCNPISGHNTLYWYLQNLGQGPELLIRYENEEAVDDSQLPKDRFSAERLKGVDSTLKIQPAELGDSAVYLCASSGQGGYGELFFGEGSRLTVL.

V is TRBV5-6 and J is TRBJ2-2, with D tentatively TRBD2 (5 bases). Trimming cost V 5 bases and J 4 bases, with 15 bases left between them. Germline V gene lookup returns CDR1 SGHDT and CDR2 YYEEEE. The CDR3 totals 15 residues. Here the CDR3 reads CASSRRGSFTGELFF. The CDR3 bases are TGTGCCAGCAGTCGTCGGGGTTCCTTCACCGGGGAGCTGTTTTTT.

The chain recombines TRBV2 with TRBJ1-5; D not certain. Per the germline V gene, CDR1 is SNHLY and CDR2 is FYNNEI. This CDR3 contains 13 residues. V was cut by 4 bases and J by 7 bases, with 11 bases left in between. As DNA, the CDR3 is TGTGCCAGCAGTGGGAGGGTAGACCAGCCCCAGCATTTT. Translated, it gives CASSGRVDQPQHF.

The V gene is TRBV30, the J gene TRBJ1-2, with 8 bases fitting TRBD1. Germline V gene lookup returns CDR1 GTSNPN and CDR2 SVGIG (reference sequence). CDR3 length equals 12 residues. V shed 7 bases, J shed 5 bases, and the junction held 6 bases outside the gene matches. The chain's CDR3 is CASGGGIYGYTF. The CDR3 bases are TGTGCCTCAGGGGGCGGAATTTATGGCTACACCTTC.

V gene TRBV30 combines with J gene TRBJ1-2; 7 nucleotides agree with TRBD1. V was pared by 6 bases and J by 5 bases, with 12 bases of the junction left unmatched. This CDR3 contains 14 residues. CDR1 and CDR2 (germline): GTSNPN, SVGIG (reference sequence). The CDR3 here is CACQSDRARYGYTF. The CDR3 DNA follows: TGTGCCTGTCAGTCCGACAGGGCGCGGTATGGCTACACCTTC.

The chain combines TRBV6-6 with TRBJ2-3; 8 bases agree with TRBD2. Germline loops: CDR1 MNHNY, CDR2 SVGAGI (reference sequence). V lost 10 bases and J lost 3; bases outside the gene matches: 6. The CDR3 is 13 residues long. CDR3 sequence: CANSGGRTDTQYF. CDR3 DNA: TGTGCCAATTCGGGAGGGCGAACAGATACGCAGTATTTT.

This clone has just a few counts. J is TRBJ1-5 and V is TRBV19, with a possible D match to TRBD1 (5 bases). Germline CDR1 LNHDA, CDR2 SQIVND (reference sequence). V lost 5 bases and J 2 bases, leaving 13 bases between the germline ends. This CDR3 is built from 15 residues. CDR3 region: CASSALGQGNQPQHF. The CDR3 DNA reads TGTGCCAGTAGTGCCTTGGGGCAGGGCAATCAGCCCCAGCATTTT.

In DNA, the CDR3 is TGTGCCAGCAGCTTTAGGGGAGATACGCAGTATTTT. Its protein product is CASSFRGDTQYF. The chain links TRBV7-2 to TRBJ2-3; weak D call: TRBD1 (5 bases). The germline V gene encodes CDR1 SGHTA and CDR2 FQGNSA. V was cut by 3 bases and J by 5 bases, with 6 bases left in between. This CDR3 contains 12 residues.

The chain couples TRBV7-8 to TRBJ2-3, with 7 positions matching TRBD1. Trimming took 7 bases from V and 4 from J; bases not matched to a gene: 17. The CDR3 is 17 amino acids. CDR1 SGHVS and CDR2 FQNEAQ come from the germline V gene. CDR3 sequence: CASKAPLTGKVPDTQYF. The DNA for the CDR3 is TGTGCCAGCAAGGCCCCCCTGACAGGGAAAGTTCCAGATACGCAGTATTTT.

The chain carries TRBV7-2 and TRBJ1-3; D is possibly TRBD1 (6 bases). Trimming stripped 1 base from V and 0 bases from J, with 10 bases between. CDR3 size: 16 residues. Germline assignment: CDR1 SGHTA and CDR2 FQGNSA. CDR3 sequence: CASSLVGTNSGNTIYF. CDR3 bases: TGTGCCAGCAGCTTAGTGGGGACAAACTCTGGAAACACCATATATTTT.

V and J are TRBV7-3 and TRBJ2-1; 12 nucleotides agree with TRBD2. Germline lookup yields CDR1 SGHTA and CDR2 FQGTGA. CDR3 length: 15 amino acids. Trimming cost V 5 bases and J 7 bases; bases outside gene matches: 6. The CDR3 DNA follows: TGTGCCAGCAGCATGACTAGCGGGAGTAGAAATGAGCAGTTCTTC. It codes for CASSMTSGSRNEQFF.

On this clone: Other DNA sequences in this sample translate to the same CDR3. This chain connects TRBV10-1 to TRBJ2-7; tentatively, D is TRBD1 (5 bases). This CDR3 is built from 13 residues. Looked up from germline, CDR1 is WNHNN and CDR2 is SYGVQD (reference sequence). V lost 4 bases and J lost 2, with 9 bases in between. CDR3 protein: CASSGGTTYEQYF. In nucleotides, the CDR3 is TGCGCCAGCAGTGGGGGCACAACCTACGAGCAGTACTTC.

This chain connects TRBV29-1 to TRBJ2-4; 7 nucleotides align to TRBD1. Trimming cost V 4 bases and J 9 bases; bases outside gene matches: 6. The germline gives CDR1 SQVTM, CDR2 ANQGSEA. The CDR3 extends over 12 amino acids. DNA for the CDR3: TGCAGCGTTGTCCCAGGGGGAACCATTCAGTACTTC. Protein sequence: CSVVPGGTIQYF.

This clone was seen only once. This chain links TRBV27 with TRBJ2-1, with 7 bases fitting TRBD2. Unmatched junction bases numbered 15, after V lost 0 bases and J lost 7 bases. The CDR3 covers 18 residues. Germline lookup yields CDR1 MNHEY and CDR2 SMNVEV (reference sequence). Written as DNA, the CDR3 is TGTGCCAGCAGTTTATCTCTGGGAGGGTGGAGCGTGGGAAATGAGCAGTTCTTC. Translation: CASSLSLGGWSVGNEQFF.

This clone was counted between two and nine times. V usage is TRBV5-6 and J usage is TRBJ1-4; 9 nucleotides line up with TRBD1. In germline, CDR1 is SGHDT, CDR2 YYEEEE. This CDR3 is built from 15 residues. Germline trimming cut 1 base from V and 5 bases from J; bases unmatched to any gene: 3. The CDR3 bases are TGTGCCAGCAGCTTGACCGGGACAGGGAATGAAAAACTGTTTTTT. Protein: CASSLTGTGNEKLFF.

This chain links TRBV18 with TRBJ2-5, with D maybe TRBD1 (5 bases). V was shortened by 3 bases and J by 5 bases, with 19 bases between the two germline ends. This CDR3 is built from 16 residues. In germline, CDR1 is KGHSH, CDR2 LQKENI. CDR3 bases: TGTGCCAGCTCACCCTTGATTGGGGCGAGTCGGGAGACCCAGTACTTC. Encoded protein: CASSPLIGASRETQYF. The whole variable domain, filled in from reference TRBV18 and TRBJ2-5, reads NAGVMQNPRHLVRRRGQEARLRCSPMKGHSHVYWYRQLPEEGLKFMVYLQKENIIDESGMPKERFSAEFPKEGPSILRIQQVVRGDSAAYFCASSPLIGASRETQYFGPGTRLLVL.

The genes are TRBV6-5 and TRBJ2-4, with 7 bases fitting TRBD1. The CDR3 covers 14 residues. After removal of 6 bases from V and 7 bases from J, the junction contained 9 bases not matched to a gene. CDR1 is MNHEY and CDR2 is SVGAGI in the germline V gene. The CDR3 DNA follows: TGTGCCAGCAGCCCGACAGGGTGGGGGAACATTCAGTACTTC. This codes for CASSPTGWGNIQYF.

J is TRBJ2-1 and V is TRBV5-1, with TRBD2 matching 8 bases. CDR1 and CDR2 from the germline V gene are SGHRS and YFSETQ. This CDR3 comprises 16 residues. V gave up 0 bases and J gave up 3 bases; unmatched junction bases: 5. CDR3 DNA sequence: TGCGCCAGCAGCTTGGGGGGAGCGGGGGTCTACAATGAGCAGTTCTTC. It yields the protein CASSLGGAGVYNEQFF.

The chain couples TRBV2 to TRBJ2-1; 7 nucleotides agree with TRBD2. V was clipped by 4 bases and J by 10 bases; unmatched bases: 7. The CDR3 covers 13 residues. From germline, CDR1 is SNHLY and CDR2 FYNNEI. The chain's CDR3 is CASSAILAPEQFF. The CDR3 coding sequence is TGTGCCAGCAGTGCTATACTAGCGCCCGAGCAGTTCTTC.

The chain has TRBV7-2 and TRBJ1-4; the D is unclear. CDR1 SGHTA and CDR2 FQGNSA come from the germline V gene. Trimming shortened V by 1 base and J by 4 bases, and 16 bases separated the two germline ends. There are 17 residues in the CDR3. Here the CDR3 reads CASSLGESFFLNEKLFF. The CDR3 DNA is TGTGCCAGCAGCTTAGGGGAGAGTTTTTTCCTTAATGAAAAACTGTTTTTT. The entire variable domain, with the rest obtained from reference TRBV7-2 and TRBJ1-4, is as follows: GAGVSQSPSNKVTEKGKDVELRCDPISGHTALYWYRQSLGQGLEFLIYFQGNSAPDKSGLPSDRFSAERTGGSVSTLTIQRTQQEDSAVYLCASSLGESFFLNEKLFFGSGTQLSVL.

The rearrangement joins TRBV27 to TRBJ2-1; a possible D gene is TRBD1 (6 bases). Germline V gene data show CDR1 as MNHEY and CDR2 as SMNVEV (reference sequence). This CDR3 has 16 residues. The germline V and J ends were trimmed by 2 bases and 10 bases, with 21 bases remaining between them. This chain's CDR3 is CASSLEGTNQIIEQFF. CDR3 bases: TGTGCCAGCAGTTTAGAGGGGACAAACCAAATAATAGAGCAGTTCTTC.

The rearrangement links TRBV19 to TRBJ1-1; TRBD1 might be the D (5 bases). V gave up 5 bases and J gave up 0 bases, with 13 bases separating them. Per germline, CDR1 LNHDA and CDR2 SQIVND (reference sequence). The length of the CDR3 is 15 residues. DNA for the CDR3: TGTGCCAGTAGTTGGAGGGGAACCATGAACACTGAAGCTTTCTTT. It is translated as CASSWRGTMNTEAFF.

By sample fraction, this clone is medium-sized (0.01 to 0.1%). This sequence joins TRBV7-9 and TRBJ2-1; D possibly corresponds to TRBD2 (6 bases). V lost 5 bases and J lost 4, with 12 bases in between. The germline V gene encodes CDR1 SEHNR and CDR2 FQNEAQ (reference sequence). This CDR3 spans 14 amino acids. CDR3 DNA sequence: TGTGCCAGCAGCCAAAGCGGGCCTTACAATGAGCAGTTCTTC. This codes for CASSQSGPYNEQFF. Complete variable domain (other parts from reference TRBV7-9 and TRBJ2-1): DTGVSQNPRHKITKRGQNVTFRCDPISEHNRLYWYRQTLGQGPEFLTYFQNEAQLEKSRLLSDRFSAERPKGSFSTLEIQRTEQGDSAMYLCASSQSGPYNEQFFGPGTRLTVL.

The chain couples TRBV5-6 to TRBJ2-7; D gene ambiguous. CDR3 length: 12 residues. CDR1 and CDR2 from the germline V gene are SGHDT and YYEEEE. V was pared by 1 base and J by 3 bases, with 5 bases between. CDR3 in amino acids: CASSLSDYEQYF. CDR3 in DNA: TGTGCCAGCAGCTTGAGCGACTACGAGCAGTACTTC.

The rearrangement uses TRBV6-4 and TRBJ2-3; possibly TRBD1 for D (6 bases). The CDR3 is 15 residues long. CDR1 and CDR2 from the germline V gene are MRHNA and SNTAGT. Trimming stripped 0 bases from V and 1 base from J, with 8 bases between. CDR3 in DNA: TGTGCCAGCAGTGACTCCTCAGGGGGCACAGATACGCAGTATTTT. Translated: CASSDSSGGTDTQYF.

This rearrangement joins TRBV29-1 to TRBJ1-1; 9 bases are a match to TRBD1. The junction had 4 bases not matched to a gene; V was cut back by 1 base and J by 1 base. Germline assignment: CDR1 SQVTM and CDR2 ANQGSEA. CDR3 length equals 15 residues. The CDR3 DNA sequence: TGCAGCGTTGAAGCCCTACAGGGGGCGAACACTGAAGCTTTCTTT. Residues: CSVEALQGANTEAFF. The entire variable domain, with the rest obtained from reference TRBV29-1 and TRBJ1-1, is as follows: SAVISQKPSRDICQRGTSLTIQCQVDSQVTMMFWYRQQPGQSLTLIATANQGSEATYESGFVIDKFPISRPNLTFSTLTVSNMSPEDSSIYLCSVEALQGANTEAFFGQGTRLTVV.

The gene calls are TRBV28 and TRBJ2-5; TRBD2 matches 8 bases. This CDR3 has 15 residues. In germline, CDR1 is MDHEN, CDR2 SYDVKM. J lost 3 bases, V lost 6 bases, and 9 bases had no gene match. The CDR3 loop is CASSLSGTRKETQYF. CDR3 in DNA: TGTGCCAGCAGCCTTTCGGGGACTAGGAAAGAGACCCAGTACTTC.

This clone was observed a few times. V and J are TRBV6-1 and TRBJ1-5; TRBD1 aligns across 7 bases. CDR3 length: 14 residues. Germline V gives CDR1 MNHNS, CDR2 SASEGT. J lost 4 bases, V lost 5 bases, and 5 bases had no gene match. CDR3 bases: TGTGCCAGCAGTCGACAGACAGGGAATCAGCCCCAGCATTTT. This encodes CASSRQTGNQPQHF.